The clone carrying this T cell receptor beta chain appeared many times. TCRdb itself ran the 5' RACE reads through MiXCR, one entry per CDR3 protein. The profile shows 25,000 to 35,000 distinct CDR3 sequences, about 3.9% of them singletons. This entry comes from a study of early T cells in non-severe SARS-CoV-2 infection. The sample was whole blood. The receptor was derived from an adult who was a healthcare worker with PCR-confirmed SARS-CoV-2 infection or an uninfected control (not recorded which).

CDR3 sequence: CASTDRGRSGNTIYF. DNA of the CDR3: TGTGCCAGTACAGACAGGGGAAGGTCTGGAAACACCATATATTTT. This chain uses TRBV6-6 with TRBJ1-3, with TRBD1 identical over 8 bases. CDR3 length equals 15 residues. Germline trimming cut 9 bases from V and 1 base from J; bases unmatched to any gene: 8. Per the germline V gene, CDR1 is MNHNY and CDR2 is SVGAGI (reference sequence).